Each of the 5 T cell receptor beta chains below was sequenced from the same sample in a study of vaccination effects on CD4 cells after COVID-19 (dated by TCRdb to between 2021 and 2024). Which antigens these TCRs recognize remains unknown. The ViraFEST assay stimulated PBMC with viral peptide pools and then used TCR sequencing to identify antigen-specific CD4+ T cell clonotypes by expansion. After 10 days of culture, CD4+ T cells were isolated with the EasySep CD4+ T cell isolation kit. Convalescent patients had PCR-confirmed SARS-CoV-2 infection between March and December 2020, before Alpha, Beta and Delta variants emerged in the United States. Libraries came from the immunoSEQ multiplex PCR assay. TCRdb carries this immuneACCESS record with in-frame sequences only. Its versions omit some clonotypes, under half of them owing to an unresolved V gene in the studies checked, with the rest unexplained. Recorded for this sample are around 40,000 clones; around 78% of them occurred a single time. The top ten hold roughly 30% of the sample.

The material was CD4+ T cells from PBMCs cultured with a peptide pool, obtained before COVID-19 vaccination. These receptors came from a human donor who had a prior SARS-CoV-2 infection.

The table lists this clone with a few counts. The J gene is TRBJ2-6, the V gene TRBV2; either TRBD1 or TRBD2 may supply D (5 bases each). The CDR3 runs to 15 residues. Germline assignment: CDR1 SNHLY and CDR2 FYNNEI. The V gene lost 6 bases and the J gene lost 2 bases, with 11 bases spanning the gap. Here the CDR3 DNA reads TGTGCCAGCAGGCCCAGGGAGACTGGGGCCAACGTCCTGACTTTC. Translation: CASRPRETGANVLTF.

J is TRBJ2-5 and V is TRBV19; TRBD2 might be the D (6 bases). Per germline, CDR1 LNHDA and CDR2 SQIVND (reference sequence). The CDR3 runs 16 residues. Trimming cost V 8 bases and J 2 bases, with 21 bases left between them. The CDR3 bases are TGTGCCAGTGGTTTATCCCCGGGACTTATACAAGAGACCCAGTACTTC. It translates to CASGLSPGLIQETQYF.

The chain recombines TRBV5-8 with TRBJ2-1, with 10 nucleotides matching TRBD2. V gave up 4 bases and J gave up 1 base; unmatched junction bases: 8. CDR1 SGHTS and CDR2 YDEGEE come from the germline V gene. The length of the CDR3 is 17 residues. The DNA for the CDR3 is TGTGCCAGCAGCAAACACCCGGGACTAGCGTCCTACAATGAGCAGTTCTTC. Its protein product is CASSKHPGLASYNEQFF. The complete variable domain, with remaining parts taken from reference TRBV5-8 and TRBJ2-1, reads EAGVTQSPTHLIKTRGQQATLRCSPISGHTSVYWYQQALGLGLQFLLWYDEGEERNRGNFPPRFSGRQFPNYSSELNVNALELEDSALYLCASSKHPGLASYNEQFFGPGTRLTVL.

This clone was detected a few times. The chain uses TRBV5-1 and TRBJ1-4; no firm D call. This CDR3 has 14 amino acids. The germline CDR1 and CDR2 sequences are SGHRS and YFSETQ. V lost 0 bases to trimming and J lost 4 bases, with 7 bases between them. This CDR3 reads CASSLGGGNEKLFF. The CDR3 DNA is TGCGCCAGCAGCTTGGGGGGTGGTAATGAAAAACTGTTTTTT.

Only one count was recorded for this clone. The CDR3 region is CASSSSGTGGFEQYF. The CDR3 DNA sequence: TGTGCCAGCAGCTCGTCCGGGACAGGGGGGTTCGAGCAGTACTTC. This chain uses TRBV11-3 with TRBJ2-7; 11 bases match TRBD1. Unmatched junction bases numbered 8, after V lost 4 bases and J lost 6 bases. Per the germline V gene, CDR1 is SGHNT and CDR2 is YENEEA. The CDR3 runs to 15 residues.